The clone carrying this T cell receptor beta chain has ten or more counts. Its specificity is unknown. The entry originates in a study of regulatory T cells in long-lasting Graves disease. V was shortened by 2 bases and J by 0 bases, with 16 bases between the two germline ends. Per the germline V gene, CDR1 is MDHEN and CDR2 is SYDVKM. The CDR3 runs to 17 residues. Study-wide results and limits: The study found lower TCR diversity in persistent Graves' patients than in newly diagnosed ones. The analysis examined peripheral blood only and excluded thyroid tissue.

HTBI primers from iRepertoire and Arm-PCR of CDR3 regions yielded the TCR beta libraries. Using its own MiXCR run on the multiplex PCR reads, TCRdb lists one record per CDR3 protein. The profile shows hundreds of thousands of distinct CDR3 sequences, around 13% of them singletons. Noted time point: newly diagnosed GD, antithyroid drugs for less than 3 months. Researchers made the TCR library from RNA that was extracted from PBMCs. The same specimen was also included in a second study, on T cells in Graves' hyperthyroidism and ophthalmopathy. This second study notes: The study used the HTBI primer set for a first-round RT-PCR of the TCR CDR3. Stable hyperthyroidism was separated from ophthalmopathy by a model based on 13 V-J features.

This TCR came from a woman in her twenties or thirties with Graves disease. The V gene is TRBV28, the J gene TRBJ2-5, with D perhaps TRBD2 (7 bases). The source material was peripheral blood mononuclear cells (PBMCs), sampled at new diagnosis, from a patient treated with antithyroid drugs. CDR3 in DNA: TGTGCCAGCAGTTTAGGGGGGGGGGCCCTGTACCAAGAGACCCAGTACTTC. Translated: CASSLGGGALYQETQYF.